This T cell receptor (beta chain) comes out of a study of cytomegalovirus exposure and HLA in healthy donors. The overall study: From 150 million to 200 million T cells, an earlier analysis saw roughly 120 million unique TCR beta sequences. Study-wide points: Analysis performed later showed TCR beta chains linked to HLA being more clonally expanded than equally common others.

With regard to this clone: The antigen is undetermined.

There are 16 residues in the CDR3. CDR1 is ENHRY, CDR2 SYGVKD, per germline. With 8 bases clipped from V and 1 base from J, the junction kept 10 bases outside the gene matches. Donors consisted of healthy bone marrow donors. 13 Jbeta primers and 60 Vbeta primers were used for the PCR. Libraries were prepared by immunoSEQ multiplex PCR; TCRdb keeps only in-frame clonotypes and omits some of them. The table has 150,000 to 200,000 clones, 70% to 90% seen once. This sequence joins TRBV10-3 and TRBJ1-2; 10 nucleotides align to TRBD1. The sequencing input was PBMCs. This clonotype originated in a man aged 18 to 35 in good health and CMV-seropositive. In DNA form, the CDR3 reads TGTGCCATCGGTCCTGGACAGGGGGAGATTAACTATGGCTACACCTTC. Translation: CAIGPGQGEINYGYTF.